One sample yielded the 22 T cell receptor beta chains listed below, sequenced in a study of cytomegalovirus exposure and HLA in healthy donors. PCR used 60 Vbeta primers and 13 Jbeta primers. Assay used: immunoSEQ multiplex PCR; TCRdb lists only in-frame clones, some missing. This repertoire shows 120,000 or so clones, 80% found once; its top ten account for 0.95% to 1.5%. Sequences were obtained from PBMCs. These TCRs come from a female donor in good health and CMV-seronegative.

The chain links TRBV28 to TRBJ2-2; D is ambiguous. Germline V CDR1 and CDR2: MDHEN, SYDVKM. Trimming left V 2 bases short and J 2 bases short, with 6 bases between. CDR3 size: 14 residues. The DNA of the CDR3 is TGTGCCAGCAGTTTAAACTATAACACCGGGGAGCTGTTTTTT. It translates to CASSLNYNTGELFF.

V and J are TRBV4-2 and TRBJ2-1, with 7 nucleotides matching TRBD1. From germline, CDR1 is LGHNA and CDR2 YNFKEQ. The CDR3 is made up of 15 amino acids. Germline trimming cut 4 bases from V and 4 bases from J; bases unmatched to any gene: 7. For the CDR3, the DNA is TGTGCCAGCAGCCGAGGACAGGTATCTTACAATGAGCAGTTCTTC. This gives the protein CASSRGQVSYNEQFF.

The rearrangement joins TRBV7-3 to TRBJ2-7; D might be TRBD2 (5 bases). CDR3 length equals 13 residues. CDR1 SGHTA and CDR2 FQGTGA come from the germline V gene. The V end was cut by 0 bases, the J end by 7 bases, with 10 bases between. CDR3 protein: CASSLTRGNEQYF. The CDR3 DNA sequence: TGTGCCAGCAGCTTAACGCGAGGGAATGAGCAGTACTTC.

This clone was seen more than once but under ten times. V and J are TRBV6-1 and TRBJ2-4, with D perhaps TRBD2 (5 bases). Trimming pared 6 bases from V and 8 bases from J, leaving 14 bases between. Looked up from germline, CDR1 is MNHNS and CDR2 is SASEGT. The CDR3 totals 13 residues. CDR3 bases: TGTGCCAGCAGCATGGGAGAGCGCGACATTCAGTACTTC. Its translation: CASSMGERDIQYF.

The chain links TRBV6-1 to TRBJ2-2, with 8 bases matching TRBD1. Per the germline V gene, CDR1 is MNHNS and CDR2 is SASEGT. The V segment lost 5 bases and the J segment 7 bases; nucleotides outside the gene matches: 9. CDR3 length: 15 amino acids. The CDR3 loop is CASSRTGTRVGELFF. In nucleotides, the CDR3 is TGTGCCAGCAGTAGGACAGGGACCAGGGTCGGGGAGCTGTTTTTT.

This sequence joins TRBV9 and TRBJ2-1, with TRBD2 identical over 7 bases. With 1 base clipped from V and 5 bases from J, the junction kept 6 bases outside the gene matches. The CDR3 runs to 15 residues. CDR1 and CDR2 from the germline V gene are SGDLS and YYNGEE. In nucleotides, the CDR3 is TGTGCCAGCAGCGTAAAAAGGCGGGAGAACAATGAGCAGTTCTTC. This sequence encodes CASSVKRRENNEQFF.

This chain joins TRBV14 and TRBJ1-1, with TRBD1 matching over 9 bases. Unmatched junction bases numbered 9, after V lost 2 bases and J lost 2 bases. Germline V lookup: CDR1 SGHDN, CDR2 FVKESK. There are 17 residues in the CDR3. In DNA form, the CDR3 reads TGTGCCAGCAGCCAAAATTTCGGACAGGGGTCTAACACTGAAGCTTTCTTT. Translation gives CASSQNFGQGSNTEAFF.

The rearrangement links TRBV18 to TRBJ2-3; maybe TRBD1 (6 bases). CDR3 length equals 15 residues. V gave up 3 bases and J gave up 3 bases, with 13 bases separating them. CDR1 and CDR2 (germline): KGHSH, LQKENI. This chain's CDR3 is CASSPAIRGTDTQYF. The DNA of the CDR3 is TGTGCCAGCTCACCTGCGATCAGGGGTACAGATACGCAGTATTTT.

The chain couples TRBV5-6 to TRBJ1-1; no clear D gene. V lost 0 bases, J lost 6 bases, and 27 bases lay in between. The CDR3 extends over 19 amino acids. Germline V CDR1 and CDR2: SGHDT, YYEEEE. CDR3 in DNA: TGTGCCAGCAGCTTGGGGTTCTGGGAGGTCCAAGGGTACCGGTCTGAAGCTTTCTTT. It is translated as CASSLGFWEVQGYRSEAFF.

This clone came up once. This sequence joins TRBV6-1 and TRBJ1-5; tentative D call: TRBD1 (5 bases). Germline lookup yields CDR1 MNHNS and CDR2 SASEGT. This CDR3 comprises 15 residues. V lost 5 bases to trimming and J lost 0 bases, with 11 bases between them. CDR3 DNA: TGTGCCAGCAGTCGCGCACAGGTTAGCAATCAGCCCCAGCATTTT. Translated, it gives CASSRAQVSNQPQHF.

As to this clone: One junction end does not reproduce the germline sequence, and a read error may be involved. This chain uses TRBV9 with TRBJ2-4; 8 bases fit TRBD2. CDR3 size: 18 residues. The germline CDR1 and CDR2 sequences are SGDLS and YYNGEE. This CDR3 reads CASSVAAGGAYGKNSQYF. The CDR3, as DNA: TGTGCCAGCAGCGTAGCCGCGGGGGGAGCTTATGGCAAAAACAGTCAGTACTTC.

Concerning this clone itself: Relative to the germline gene, one junction end is altered; a read error may explain this. The chain links TRBV28 to TRBJ1-2; TRBD1 matches 7 bases. This CDR3 spans 15 amino acids. Germline V CDR1 and CDR2: MDHEN, SYDVKM. The CDR3 coding sequence is TGTGCCGGCAGTTTAGTAGTAGGGGGCGCAGAGGGCTACACCTTC. Amino acids: CAGSLVVGGAEGYTF.

CDR3 amino acids: CASSLVGGGHTEAFF. CDR3 coding DNA: TGTGCCAGCAGCTTAGTAGGAGGGGGCCACACTGAAGCTTTCTTT. This chain links TRBV7-9 with TRBJ1-1; 7 bases agree with TRBD1. Germline V gives CDR1 SEHNR, CDR2 FQNEAQ (reference sequence). The CDR3 sequence is 15 residues long. With V trimmed by 1 base and J by 3 bases, 5 bases remained unmatched.

V is TRBV4-1 and J is TRBJ1-2; 7 bases match TRBD1. In germline, CDR1 is MGHRA, CDR2 YSYEKL. The CDR3 runs 16 residues. Trimming removed 0 bases from V and 4 bases from J; junction bases left unmatched: 8. Here the CDR3 reads CASSQEPGQIPYGYTF. The CDR3 DNA follows: TGCGCCAGCAGCCAAGAGCCGGGACAGATTCCCTATGGCTACACCTTC.

The chain joins TRBV27 to TRBJ2-1, with a weak D call TRBD2 (5 bases). V lost 7 bases to trimming and J lost 3 bases, with 13 bases between them. CDR1 is MNHEY and CDR2 is SMNVEV in the germline V gene (reference sequence). CDR3 length: 14 amino acids. In DNA form, the CDR3 reads TGTGCCAGCAACGGCGGGCCCATCTACAATGAGCAGTTCTTC. Translated, it gives CASNGGPIYNEQFF.

V gene TRBV6-6 combines with J gene TRBJ1-4, with 7 nucleotides matching TRBD1. The V gene end was trimmed by 8 bases and the J gene end by 7 bases; junction bases not matched to a gene: 10. This CDR3 is 14 amino acids long. CDR1 and CDR2 (germline): MNHNY, SVGAGI (reference sequence). As DNA, the CDR3 is TGTGCCAGCCTTCCGACAGGGTATTCTGAAAAACTGTTTTTT. Protein product: CASLPTGYSEKLFF.

The chain joins TRBV2 to TRBJ1-2, with TRBD1 as a possible D gene (5 bases). This CDR3 is built from 14 residues. The germline CDR1 and CDR2 sequences are SNHLY and FYNNEI. The V and J ends lost 6 bases and 3 bases respectively, with 14 bases between them. This CDR3 is CASSPLSRDYGYTF. CDR3 DNA sequence: TGTGCCAGCAGCCCTCTCTCCAGGGACTATGGCTACACCTTC.

The chain links TRBV28 to TRBJ2-7; D might be TRBD2 (5 bases). The CDR3 totals 16 residues. V was shortened by 4 bases and J by 3 bases, with 19 bases between the two germline ends. The germline V gene has CDR1 MDHEN and CDR2 SYDVKM. The CDR3 bases are TGTGCCAGCAGTTCTATCGTCAGCGGTTTTCACTACGAGCAGTACTTC. Translating it yields CASSSIVSGFHYEQYF.

The gene calls are TRBV9 and TRBJ1-1; the D is unclear. The ends were cut back, 0 bases at V and 7 bases at J, with 10 bases in the middle. Germline CDR1 is SGDLS and CDR2 is YYNGEE. The CDR3 covers 13 residues. The CDR3 bases are TGTGCCAGCAGCGTAGGTCCCGGGGATGAAGCTTTCTTT. Amino acids: CASSVGPGDEAFF.

Points on this clone: The junction shows a germline mismatch at one end, possibly a read error. J is TRBJ2-3 and V is TRBV7-2, with 8 bases that match TRBD1. The CDR3 runs 16 residues. CDR1 and CDR2 (germline): SGHTA, FQGNSA. Here the CDR3 reads CASRPTGTGLTDAQYF. As DNA, the CDR3 is TGTGCCAGCAGGCCGACCGGGACAGGACTCACAGATGCGCAGTATTTT.

This clone showed up just a few times. The chain employs TRBV6-1 and TRBJ2-1; 7 nucleotides agree with TRBD1. CDR1 is MNHNS and CDR2 is SASEGT in the germline V gene. Losses at the gene ends were 4 bases for V and 4 bases for J; bases not matched to a gene: 16. The CDR3 spans 18 residues. The CDR3 DNA reads as TGTGCCAGCAGTGGCACCACGTGGACAGGCATGATTTACAATGAGCAGTTCTTC. Protein sequence: CASSGTTWTGMIYNEQFF.

V gene TRBV11-3 combines with J gene TRBJ2-7; TRBD1 might be the D (5 bases). Trimming left V 1 base short and J 3 bases short, with 7 bases between. Germline-derived CDR1 and CDR2 are SGHNT and YENEEA. The CDR3 has 13 residues. CDR3 nucleotides: TGTGCCAGCAGCTTAGGCGGACACTACGAGCAGTACTTC. This translates into CASSLGGHYEQYF.